The 30 T cell receptor beta chains below all came from one sample that was sequenced in a study of Tregs in tolerant kidney transplant recipients. Clones were sequenced by immunoSEQ multiplex PCR, and TCRdb holds only the in-frame ones, with some missing. The sample yields some 110,000 clones, around 91% seen once. Sequencing used CD4+ T cells from blood. These receptors originate from a human donor in good health.

The gene calls are TRBV7-9 and TRBJ2-1, with D possibly being TRBD1 (6 bases). The ends were cut back, 6 bases at V and 6 bases at J, with 12 bases in the middle. The length of the CDR3 is 13 residues. The germline CDR1 and CDR2 sequences are SEHNR and FQNEAQ (reference sequence). CDR3 in DNA: TGTGCCAGCAGTTGGGGCAGGGGCAATGAGCAGTTCTTC. Translating it yields CASSWGRGNEQFF.

This clone was detected only once. This chain joins TRBV18 and TRBJ1-5; D might be TRBD1 (6 bases). V shed 2 bases and J shed 5 bases, with 10 bases lying between them. The CDR3 is 14 amino acids. Germline V lookup: CDR1 KGHSH, CDR2 LQKENI. In nucleotides, the CDR3 is TGTGCCAGCTCACCAGCGGCAGGGGATCAGCCCCAGCATTTT. Its translation: CASSPAAGDQPQHF.

V and J are TRBV5-1 and TRBJ2-1, with 7 bases identical to TRBD1. V gave up 3 bases and J gave up 8 bases; unmatched junction bases: 8. The CDR3 has 14 residues. From germline, CDR1 is SGHRS and CDR2 YFSETQ. CDR3 DNA: TGCGCCAGCAGCTCCCGACAGGGACGGGATGAGCAGTTCTTC. Its protein product is CASSSRQGRDEQFF.

Only one count was recorded for this clone. This chain uses TRBV20-1 with TRBJ1-1; D is possibly TRBD1 (5 bases). Trimming removed 6 bases at V and 7 bases at J, with 12 bases between. This CDR3 has 11 residues. Looked up from germline, CDR1 is DFQATT and CDR2 is SNEGSKA (reference sequence). The CDR3 reads CSARDQGEAFF. The CDR3 bases are TGCAGTGCCCGTGACCAGGGTGAAGCTTTCTTT.

The chain uses TRBV11-2 and TRBJ2-2, with a possible D match to TRBD1 (6 bases). The germline gives CDR1 SGHAT, CDR2 FQNNGV. Between the trimmed V and J ends, which lost 5 bases and 7 bases, there was a span of 11 bases. The CDR3 is 13 residues long. The CDR3 DNA sequence: TGTGCCAGCAGCAACAGGGTGGGCGGGGAGCTGTTTTTT. It encodes CASSNRVGGELFF.

This CDR3 is CASSQLMNTEAFF. For the CDR3, the DNA is TGTGCCAGCAGCCAGTTAATGAACACTGAAGCTTTCTTT. The chain carries TRBV2 and TRBJ1-1; D is unresolved. In germline, CDR1 is SNHLY, CDR2 FYNNEI. The CDR3 runs to 13 residues. V was cut by 6 bases and J by 0 bases, with 8 bases left in between.

The chain joins TRBV4-1 to TRBJ1-1, with unresolved D. CDR3 length: 15 amino acids. With 0 bases removed from V and 4 bases from J, the gap between germline ends came to 12 bases. Germline lookup yields CDR1 MGHRA and CDR2 YSYEKL. Here the CDR3 reads CASSQEGRSSTEAFF. In nucleotides, the CDR3 is TGCGCCAGCAGCCAAGAGGGTCGGTCGAGCACTGAAGCTTTCTTT.

This clone was picked up one time. Relative to the germline gene, one junction end is altered; a read error may explain this. This sequence joins TRBV6-5 and TRBJ1-1; D remains ambiguous. The CDR3 runs to 14 residues. Looked up from germline, CDR1 is MNHEY and CDR2 is SVGAGI. The chain's CDR3 is CASTYAPANTEAFF. DNA for the CDR3: TGTGCCAGCACTTACGCACCTGCGAACACTGAAGCTTTCTTT.

The V gene is TRBV6-1, the J gene TRBJ2-3; D remains ambiguous. Germline V gene lookup returns CDR1 MNHNS and CDR2 SASEGT. V was clipped by 2 bases and J by 5 bases, with 5 bases between them. CDR3 length equals 12 residues. In DNA form, the CDR3 reads TGTGCCAGCAGTGAACAAGGAGATACGCAGTATTTT. Translating gives CASSEQGDTQYF.

The rearrangement links TRBV4-2 to TRBJ2-3; 11 bases agree with TRBD2. This CDR3 comprises 17 residues. V was clipped by 3 bases and J by 2 bases; unmatched bases: 7. The V gene's germline CDR1 is LGHNA and CDR2 YNFKEQ. This CDR3 reads CASSQYTSGGLTDTQYF. DNA for the CDR3: TGTGCCAGCAGCCAGTATACTAGCGGGGGACTCACAGATACGCAGTATTTT.

The rearrangement links TRBV30 to TRBJ2-7, with D hard to call. V was shortened by 2 bases and J by 7 bases, with 9 bases between the two germline ends. The CDR3 totals 11 residues. Germline-derived CDR1 and CDR2 are GTSNPN and SVGIG (reference sequence). DNA for the CDR3: TGTGCCTGGAGTTTCCTAAGGGAGCAGTACTTC. This translates into CAWSFLREQYF. The whole variable domain, remainder taken from reference TRBV30 and TRBJ2-7, is SQTIHQWPATLVQPVGSPLSLECTVEGTSNPNLYWYRQAAGRGLQLLFYSVGIGQISSEVPQNLSASRPQDRQFILSSKKLLLSDSGFYLCAWSFLREQYFGPGTRLTVT.

The CDR3 region is CASSKAGGPSGELFF. The DNA for the CDR3 is TGTGCCAGTAGCAAAGCGGGAGGGCCATCCGGGGAGCTGTTTTTT. V is TRBV19 and J is TRBJ2-2, with 10 bases aligning to TRBD2. CDR3 length: 15 residues. V was pared by 6 bases and J by 6 bases, with 7 bases of the junction left unmatched. Germline loops: CDR1 LNHDA, CDR2 SQIVND (reference sequence).

The chain joins TRBV6-5 to TRBJ2-3; D unclear. The CDR3 has 14 residues. Germline V CDR1 and CDR2: MNHEY, SVGAGI. Trimming removed 1 base from V and 1 base from J, with 6 bases in between. CDR3 protein: CASSYWGRTDTQYF. The CDR3 coding sequence is TGTGCCAGCAGTTACTGGGGTCGCACAGATACGCAGTATTTT.

This sequence joins TRBV5-4 and TRBJ2-7; possible D gene TRBD2, 7 bases. Deletions cut 4 bases from V and 3 bases from J, with 20 bases between. The CDR3 length is 16 residues. Germline V gives CDR1 SGHNT, CDR2 YYREEE (reference sequence). In nucleotides, the CDR3 is TGTGCCAGCAGCGCCGACTGGGGGGGGCGCGTCTACGAGCAGTACTTC. It translates to CASSADWGGRVYEQYF.

This chain uses TRBV27 with TRBJ1-5; D remains unclear. Trimming took off 5 bases at V and 3 bases at J, with 11 bases between the two ends. The CDR3 has 14 residues. Germline CDR1 MNHEY, CDR2 SMNVEV (reference sequence). For the CDR3, the DNA is TGTGCCAGCAGTCCGGACGGATACAATCAGCCCCAGCATTTT. Translated, it gives CASSPDGYNQPQHF.

V and J are TRBV7-8 and TRBJ1-4; the D is unclear. V lost 1 base to trimming and J lost 8 bases, with 5 bases between them. CDR3 length: 12 residues. Germline values: CDR1 SGHVS, CDR2 FQNEAQ. This CDR3 is CASSLVREKLFF. CDR3 nucleotide sequence: TGTGCCAGCAGCTTAGTTCGAGAAAAACTGTTTTTT.

The chain is built from TRBV5-6 and TRBJ2-7; the D is unclear. The CDR3 sequence is 14 residues long. CDR1 is SGHDT and CDR2 is YYEEEE in the germline V gene. The germline V and J ends were trimmed by 2 bases and 0 bases, with 9 bases remaining between them. The CDR3 DNA sequence: TGTGCCAGCAGCTTTCCGGGCTCCTCCTACGAGCAGTACTTC. This encodes CASSFPGSSYEQYF.

A single count supports this clone. The rearrangement links TRBV5-4 to TRBJ2-5; D not certain. CDR3 length: 15 amino acids. The ends were cut back, 0 bases at V and 4 bases at J, with 13 bases in the middle. Germline V lookup: CDR1 SGHNT, CDR2 YYREEE (reference sequence). The CDR3 DNA follows: TGTGCCAGCAGCTTGGTTGACATGCTGGTAGAGACCCAGTACTTC. Translated, it gives CASSLVDMLVETQYF.

The chain has TRBV6-1 and TRBJ2-3; D ambiguous. Per germline, CDR1 MNHNS and CDR2 SASEGT. The germline V and J ends were trimmed by 5 bases and 3 bases, with 15 bases remaining between them. The CDR3 has 15 amino acids. Written as DNA, the CDR3 is TGTGCCAGCAGTTTGACAAGGGTGAGAACAGATACGCAGTATTTT. Protein: CASSLTRVRTDTQYF.

The V and J genes are TRBV7-8 and TRBJ1-1, with D possibly being TRBD1 (6 bases). The V gene lost 6 bases and the J gene lost 0 bases, with 14 bases spanning the gap. Germline-derived CDR1 and CDR2 are SGHVS and FQNEAQ. This CDR3 contains 15 residues. The CDR3 is CASRRTVNMNTEAFF. DNA of the CDR3: TGTGCCAGCAGGCGGACAGTGAATATGAACACTGAAGCTTTCTTT.

The V call is TRBV5-4, the J call TRBJ2-7; 7 positions agree with TRBD1. This CDR3 spans 14 amino acids. CDR1 is SGHNT, CDR2 YYREEE, per germline (reference sequence). With V trimmed by 0 bases and J by 3 bases, 3 bases remained unmatched. In nucleotides, the CDR3 is TGTGCCAGCAGCTTGGGACAGGGAATCTACGAGCAGTACTTC. Its translation: CASSLGQGIYEQYF.

The chain combines TRBV10-3 with TRBJ1-6; TRBD1 might be the D (5 bases). Germline CDR1 and CDR2: ENHRY and SYGVKD. Trimming pared 7 bases from V and 7 bases from J, leaving 14 bases between. The CDR3 runs 14 residues. CDR3 protein: CAITGAPGNSPLHF. The CDR3 region has the DNA TGTGCCATCACTGGGGCCCCGGGAAATTCACCCCTCCACTTT.

The chain recombines TRBV28 with TRBJ1-5; D remains ambiguous. Deletions cut 1 base from V and 7 bases from J, with 5 bases between. Germline V gene data show CDR1 as MDHEN and CDR2 as SYDVKM. The CDR3 has 12 amino acids. The CDR3 reads CASSLSGQPQHF. Here the CDR3 DNA reads TGTGCCAGCAGTTTATCGGGCCAGCCCCAGCATTTT.

This chain links TRBV4-2 with TRBJ1-1; no clear D gene. Germline values: CDR1 LGHNA, CDR2 YNFKEQ. Trimming removed 0 bases from V and 0 bases from J, with 8 bases in between. The CDR3 totals 15 residues. The CDR3 region has the DNA TGTGCCAGCAGCCAAGATAGAGGCGTGAACACTGAAGCTTTCTTT. Translated: CASSQDRGVNTEAFF.

The V call is TRBV5-5, the J call TRBJ2-3; no clear D gene. Germline CDR1 and CDR2: SGHKS and YYEKEE (reference sequence). The CDR3 runs to 12 residues. V was pared by 0 bases and J by 4 bases, with 3 bases between. DNA for the CDR3: TGTGCCAGCAGCTTGGTATCAGATACGCAGTATTTT. Encoded protein: CASSLVSDTQYF.

In its sample, this clone was seen once. The chain uses TRBV18 and TRBJ2-4, with D possibly being TRBD1 (5 bases). CDR1 KGHSH and CDR2 LQKENI come from the germline V gene. Trimming took off 3 bases at V and 3 bases at J, with 15 bases between the two ends. This CDR3 region has 16 residues. The CDR3 DNA sequence: TGTGCCAGCTCACCCTTGGCAGGGTTCGGCAAAAACATTCAGTACTTC. It translates to CASSPLAGFGKNIQYF. Full variable domain (missing parts from reference TRBV18 and TRBJ2-4): NAGVMQNPRHLVRRRGQEARLRCSPMKGHSHVYWYRQLPEEGLKFMVYLQKENIIDESGMPKERFSAEFPKEGPSILRIQQVVRGDSAAYFCASSPLAGFGKNIQYFGAGTRLSVL.

The chain is built from TRBV4-2 and TRBJ2-2; 8 positions match TRBD1. CDR1 LGHNA and CDR2 YNFKEQ come from the germline V gene. V dropped 4 bases and J dropped 0; count of bases not matched to a gene: 4. The CDR3 sequence is 16 residues long. The CDR3 spells CASSRVDRANTGELFF. The CDR3 coding sequence is TGTGCCAGCAGCCGCGTGGACAGGGCGAACACCGGGGAGCTGTTTTTT.

V usage is TRBV30 and J usage is TRBJ2-7, with a weak D call TRBD2 (6 bases). Germline CDR1 is GTSNPN and CDR2 is SVGIG (reference sequence). This CDR3 spans 13 amino acids. Trimming removed 3 bases from V and 1 base from J, with 10 bases in between. In DNA, the CDR3 is TGTGCCTGGAGCTGGGGAGGTTCCTACGAGCAGTACTTC. It is translated as CAWSWGGSYEQYF.

V and J are TRBV25-1 and TRBJ2-3, with D uncertain. The CDR3 sequence is 16 residues long. Germline CDR1 MGHDK, CDR2 SYGVNS. V was pared by 1 base and J by 2 bases, with 13 bases between. The CDR3 loop is CASSESSQHPTDTQYF. In DNA form, the CDR3 reads TGTGCCAGCAGTGAATCTAGTCAGCATCCCACAGATACGCAGTATTTT.

The chain has TRBV18 and TRBJ1-5; 9 bases match TRBD1. The ends lost 2 bases at V and 5 bases at J; junction bases unmatched: 4. This CDR3 comprises 15 residues. The germline V gene has CDR1 KGHSH and CDR2 LQKENI. CDR3 amino acids: CASSPLGQGDQPQHF. For the CDR3, the DNA is TGTGCCAGCTCACCATTGGGACAGGGCGATCAGCCCCAGCATTTT. Full variable domain (remainder filled in from reference TRBV18 and TRBJ1-5): NAGVMQNPRHLVRRRGQEARLRCSPMKGHSHVYWYRQLPEEGLKFMVYLQKENIIDESGMPKERFSAEFPKEGPSILRIQQVVRGDSAAYFCASSPLGQGDQPQHFGDGTRLSIL.